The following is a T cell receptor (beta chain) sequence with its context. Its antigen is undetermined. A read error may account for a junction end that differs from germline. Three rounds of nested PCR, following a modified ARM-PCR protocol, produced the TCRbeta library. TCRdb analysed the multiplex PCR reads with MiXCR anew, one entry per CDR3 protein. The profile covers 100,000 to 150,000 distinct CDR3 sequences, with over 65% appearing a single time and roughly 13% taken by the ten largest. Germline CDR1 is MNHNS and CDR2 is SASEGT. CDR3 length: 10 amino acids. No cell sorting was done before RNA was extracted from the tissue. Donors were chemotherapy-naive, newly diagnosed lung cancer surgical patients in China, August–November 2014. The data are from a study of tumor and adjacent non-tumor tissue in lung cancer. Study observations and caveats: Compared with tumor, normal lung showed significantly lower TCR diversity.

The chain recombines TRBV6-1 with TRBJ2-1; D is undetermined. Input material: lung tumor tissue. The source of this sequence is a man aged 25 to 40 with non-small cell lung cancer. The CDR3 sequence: CASSEGLGSF. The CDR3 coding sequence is TGTGCCAGCAGTGAAGGCCTGGGAAGTTTC.